This T cell receptor (beta chain) was sequenced for a study of blood T cells in healthy people across ages. With each sample, at least 5 micrograms of total RNA were extracted. V was pared by 11 bases and J by 3 bases, with 17 bases between. The CDR3 has 14 residues. Using a J-beta primer mix together with a sample-barcoded 5' primer, a second PCR was run for about 6 to 11 cycles. Researchers report that each sample yielded at least 3 million CDR3-containing paired-end reads. MiXCR, applied by TCRdb to the 5' RACE reads, yields one record per CDR3 protein. Here the sample spans around 900,000 distinct CDR3 sequences, roughly half being singletons.

The sample comprised blood. This TCR was recovered from a woman aged 55 to 70 in good health. V gene TRBV12-3 or TRBV12-4 combines with J gene TRBJ2-1; D might be TRBD1 or TRBD2, each matching 6 bases. The chain's CDR3 is CASKGGEGYNEQFF. In DNA form, the CDR3 reads TGTGCCTCTAAGGGGGGAGAAGGCTACAATGAGCAGTTCTTC.